These 25 T cell receptor beta chains were all obtained from the same sample, sequenced in a study of shared clonotypes between healthy human individuals. This table comes from immunoSEQ multiplex PCR, and its TCRdb copy is limited to in-frame clones, with some not included. The table records a few million clones, approximately 96% of them present only once. The sample consisted of naive CD4+ T cells sorted from blood. Subset denoted: CD45RA+ positively selected. These receptors were obtained from a man aged 18-30 years in good health.

This chain joins TRBV5-8 and TRBJ2-7; 9 bases match TRBD2. Germline assignment: CDR1 SGHTS and CDR2 YDEGEE. The trim removed 2 bases at V and 0 bases at J, leaving 3 bases unmatched. The CDR3 extends over 15 amino acids. CDR3 loop: CASSFPAGGSYEQYF. The CDR3 bases are TGTGCCAGCAGCTTCCCAGCGGGGGGCTCCTACGAGCAGTACTTC.

J is TRBJ2-1 and V is TRBV7-3; D is possibly TRBD1 or TRBD2 (6 bases each). Germline CDR1 SGHTA, CDR2 FQGTGA. This CDR3 contains 15 residues. V lost 5 bases and J lost 0, with 11 bases in between. CDR3 sequence (DNA): TGTGCCAGCAGCACAAAGGGGGGCTCCTACAATGAGCAGTTCTTC. As protein: CASSTKGGSYNEQFF.

Notes on this clone: The sample has other DNA sequences that encode this CDR3 too. V and J are TRBV5-1 and TRBJ2-7, with TRBD1 matching over 8 bases. CDR3 size: 15 residues. The trim removed 0 bases at V and 3 bases at J, leaving 5 bases unmatched. Germline CDR1 reads SGHRS; CDR2 reads YFSETQ. Here the CDR3 reads CASSLGGTGGYEQYF. CDR3 coding DNA: TGCGCCAGCAGCTTGGGGGGGACAGGCGGCTACGAGCAGTACTTC.

The V and J genes are TRBV9 and TRBJ2-1; no clear D gene. From germline, CDR1 is SGDLS and CDR2 YYNGEE. V gave up 0 bases and J gave up 4 bases, with 14 bases separating them. The CDR3 runs 16 residues. CDR3 nucleotides: TGTGCCAGCAGCGTAGCTGGACGAGGACCTTACAATGAGCAGTTCTTC. Its translation is CASSVAGRGPYNEQFF.

V is TRBV5-1 and J is TRBJ2-4; D gene ambiguous. The CDR3 runs 13 residues. The V and J ends lost 0 bases and 8 bases respectively, with 9 bases between them. In germline, CDR1 is SGHRS, CDR2 YFSETQ. The CDR3 coding sequence is TGCGCCAGCAGCTTGGGGGGTCCGGACATTCAGTACTTC. Amino acids: CASSLGGPDIQYF.

The chain employs TRBV7-2 and TRBJ1-1; tentative D call: TRBD1 (5 bases). V was trimmed by 2 bases and J by 0 bases, leaving 10 bases between them. CDR3 length: 15 amino acids. Germline values: CDR1 SGHTA, CDR2 FQGNSA. CDR3 in DNA: TGTGCCAGCAGCTTATACGGACAATTGAACACTGAAGCTTTCTTT. Amino acid sequence: CASSLYGQLNTEAFF.

This chain uses TRBV2 with TRBJ1-3; no reliable D call. This CDR3 is built from 17 residues. Germline V gene data show CDR1 as SNHLY and CDR2 as FYNNEI. Trimming shortened V by 8 bases and J by 0 bases, and 20 bases separated the two germline ends. CDR3 loop: CASLKERTPTSGNTIYF. CDR3 DNA sequence: TGTGCCAGCTTAAAAGAGCGAACACCTACCTCTGGAAACACCATATATTTT.

This chain links TRBV9 with TRBJ1-3; D is unclear. CDR3 size: 15 residues. CDR1 SGDLS and CDR2 YYNGEE come from the germline V gene. V was shortened by 3 bases and J by 0 bases, with 10 bases between the two germline ends. CDR3 sequence: CASSDERGSGNTIYF. CDR3 nucleotides: TGTGCCAGCAGCGACGAACGGGGCTCTGGAAACACCATATATTTT. The complete variable domain, with remaining parts taken from reference TRBV9 and TRBJ1-3, reads DSGVTQTPKHLITATGQRVTLRCSPRSGDLSVYWYQQSLDQGLQFLIQYYNGEERAKGNILERFSAQQFPDLHSELNLSSLELGDSALYFCASSDERGSGNTIYFGEGSWLTVV.

This chain links TRBV21-1 with TRBJ2-1; TRBD2 reflects the table's D call only, with no check against the DNA. TRBV21-1 is given as a pseudogene. This CDR3 has 14 residues. The CDR3 here is CASSKHPLANEQFF. CDR3 DNA: TGTGCCAGCAGCAAACACCCCTTAGCCAATGAGCAGTTCTTC.

The V gene is TRBV6-1, the J gene TRBJ1-4, with D hard to call. This CDR3 has 15 amino acids. V was cut by 6 bases and J by 0 bases, with 11 bases left in between. From germline, CDR1 is MNHNS and CDR2 SASEGT. The CDR3 is CASRQEPATNEKLFF. CDR3 DNA: TGTGCCAGCAGACAAGAACCCGCAACTAATGAAAAACTGTTTTTT.

The rearrangement links TRBV12-5 to TRBJ1-2; TRBD1 agrees at 7 bases. V lost 2 bases and J lost 6; bases outside the gene matches: 6. Germline V CDR1 and CDR2: LGHNT, FRNRAP. This CDR3 has 14 amino acids. The CDR3 protein is CASGLTGEVNGYTF. Written as DNA, the CDR3 is TGTGCTAGTGGTTTGACAGGGGAAGTTAATGGCTACACCTTC.

The chain carries TRBV11-2 and TRBJ1-6, with 7 bases identical to TRBD1. Trimming at V came to 5 bases and at J to 1 base, leaving 11 bases not matched to a gene. The V gene's germline CDR1 is SGHAT and CDR2 FQNNGV. The CDR3 covers 18 residues. In DNA form, the CDR3 reads TGTGCCAGCAGCACCCGAGAGACAGGGCGGTCCTATAATTCACCCCTCCACTTT. It is translated as CASSTRETGRSYNSPLHF.

The rearrangement joins TRBV29-1 to TRBJ1-2; maybe TRBD1 (6 bases). The CDR3 is made up of 13 amino acids. Per germline, CDR1 SQVTM and CDR2 ANQGSEA. V was shortened by 3 bases and J by 6 bases, with 14 bases between the two germline ends. CDR3 loop: CSVEIRGADGYTF. The CDR3 DNA follows: TGCAGCGTTGAGATCCGGGGGGCAGATGGCTACACCTTC.

V is TRBV30 and J is TRBJ1-5, with no clear D. V was cut by 0 bases and J by 5 bases, with 8 bases left in between. Germline V gene sequence: CDR1 GTSNPN, CDR2 SVGIG (reference sequence). There are 13 residues in the CDR3. The CDR3 DNA sequence: TGTGCCTGGAGTGTCGGGGATTATCAGCCCCAGCATTTT. Encoded protein: CAWSVGDYQPQHF.

The chain links TRBV5-1 to TRBJ2-5; a weak D match, TRBD2 (5 bases). The CDR3 is 14 amino acids. Trimming pared 4 bases from V and 7 bases from J, leaving 17 bases between. Germline CDR1 and CDR2: SGHRS and YFSETQ. The CDR3 region has the DNA TGCGCCAGCAGCGGCGGACTCTTAACCGGGACCCAGTACTTC. Translating it yields CASSGGLLTGTQYF.

The CDR3 is CASSLGYGRDTIYF. The CDR3 DNA sequence: TGTGCCAGCAGCTTGGGCTACGGACGGGACACCATATATTTT. The chain links TRBV11-3 to TRBJ1-3; no definite D call. Trimming took off 3 bases at V and 8 bases at J, with 14 bases between the two ends. The CDR3 has 14 residues. Germline V lookup: CDR1 SGHNT, CDR2 YENEEA. Together with reference TRBV11-3 and TRBJ1-3, the CDR3 gives the full variable domain: EAGVVQSPRYKIIEKKQPVAFWCNPISGHNTLYWYLQNLGQGPELLIRYENEEAVDDSQLPKDRFSAERLKGVDSTLKIQPAELGDSAVYLCASSLGYGRDTIYFGEGSWLTVV.

A remark on this clone: Other DNA sequences in the sample encode the same CDR3. J is TRBJ2-7 and V is TRBV7-2; D call uncertain. The V gene lost 2 bases and the J gene lost 0 bases, with 5 bases spanning the gap. The V gene's germline CDR1 is SGHTA and CDR2 FQGNSA. This CDR3 comprises 13 residues. As DNA, the CDR3 is TGTGCCAGCAGCTTAATCGGCTCCTACGAGCAGTACTTC. The encoded protein is CASSLIGSYEQYF.

V is TRBV28 and J is TRBJ1-2; D is unresolved. V was trimmed by 6 bases and J by 0 bases, leaving 11 bases between them. The CDR3 sequence is 14 residues long. The germline CDR1 and CDR2 sequences are MDHEN and SYDVKM. In DNA, the CDR3 is TGTGCCAGCAGGTTAGGAGCTTCTAACTATGGCTACACCTTC. It translates to CASRLGASNYGYTF.

This chain uses TRBV5-6 with TRBJ2-4; the D call may be TRBD1 or TRBD2 (6 bases each). Deletions cut 4 bases from V and 0 bases from J, with 14 bases between. The CDR3 is 16 residues long. Germline-derived CDR1 and CDR2 are SGHDT and YYEEEE. CDR3 in amino acids: CASSQGTFLAKNIQYF. CDR3 coding DNA: TGTGCCAGCAGCCAGGGGACTTTCCTAGCCAAAAACATTCAGTACTTC.

CDR3 sequence: CASSPMDRGAFF. Here the CDR3 DNA reads TGTGCCAGCTCACCAATGGACAGGGGAGCTTTCTTT. V is TRBV18 and J is TRBJ1-1; 9 bases fit TRBD1. J was trimmed by 10 bases and V by 2 bases; bases with no gene match: 2. CDR3 length equals 12 residues. Germline V gene data show CDR1 as KGHSH and CDR2 as LQKENI.

The chain is built from TRBV29-1 and TRBJ1-1; no definite D call. V gave up 1 base and J gave up 0 bases, with 12 bases separating them. The CDR3 runs to 15 residues. Looked up from germline, CDR1 is SQVTM and CDR2 is ANQGSEA. CDR3 sequence: CSVEGGSRLNTEAFF. In nucleotides, the CDR3 is TGCAGCGTTGAAGGAGGCAGTAGATTGAACACTGAAGCTTTCTTT.

The chain employs TRBV5-6 and TRBJ2-1; maybe TRBD1 (5 bases). The length of the CDR3 is 14 residues. Germline values: CDR1 SGHDT, CDR2 YYEEEE. Trimming removed 3 bases at V and 7 bases at J, with 14 bases between. This CDR3 reads CASSSNRGLNEQFF. CDR3 sequence (DNA): TGTGCCAGCAGCTCCAATAGGGGTCTAAATGAGCAGTTCTTC.

The V call is TRBV7-8, the J call TRBJ2-7, with TRBD2 identical over 9 bases. This CDR3 is 14 amino acids long. The junction had 2 bases not matched to a gene; V was cut back by 2 bases and J by 3 bases. Germline V lookup: CDR1 SGHVS, CDR2 FQNEAQ. The CDR3 bases are TGTGCCAGCAGCTTAATGCGGGAGGGCTACGAGCAGTACTTC. Protein product: CASSLMREGYEQYF.

The gene calls are TRBV5-1 and TRBJ2-7; a weak D match, TRBD1 (6 bases). V dropped 2 bases and J dropped 0 bases, with 12 bases sitting between them. CDR3 length: 15 residues. Per the germline V gene, CDR1 is SGHRS and CDR2 is YFSETQ. The CDR3, as DNA: TGCGCCAGCAGCTTAGACACAGGGTCCTCCTACGAGCAGTACTTC. Translated: CASSLDTGSSYEQYF. The variable domain in full, with the rest retrieved from reference TRBV5-1 and TRBJ2-7, is KAGVTQTPRYLIKTRGQQVTLSCSPISGHRSVSWYQQTPGQGLQFLFEYFSETQRNKGNFPGRFSGRQFSNSRSEMNVSTLELGDSALYLCASSLDTGSSYEQYFGPGTRLTVT.

The rearrangement joins TRBV4-3 to TRBJ2-1; D may be TRBD1 or TRBD2 (5 bases each). Germline loops: CDR1 LGHNA, CDR2 YSLEER. Trimming stripped 0 bases from V and 5 bases from J, with 8 bases between. The CDR3 totals 14 residues. The CDR3 DNA sequence: TGCGCCAGCAGCCAAGATTGGGGGAACAATGAGCAGTTCTTC. Its translation is CASSQDWGNNEQFF.